A single sample gave rise to the 6 T cell receptor beta chains below, sequenced in a study of shared clonotypes between healthy human individuals (dated by TCRdb to between 2020 and 2021). The library was made by the immunoSEQ multiplex PCR assay. Entries here come from immuneACCESS through TCRdb and include only in-frame sequences with V and J called. Some clones fail to appear in such tables; in the studies checked, an unresolved V gene covers under half of the shortfall, and the cause of the remainder is unknown. The sample contains about 1.9 million clones, 93% of them found a single time. The ten largest make up approximately 1.7% of the sample. CD8 naive samples consisted of CD45RO-negative cells that were positively selected for CCR7, yielding a CD45RA+CCR7+ population without TemRA cells. The sample taken for sequencing was naive CD8+ T cells from PBMCs. According to the study, the label for this sample's cell subset or site signals: CD45RA+CCR7+. The receptors come from a man between 18 and 29 years old in good health. Some clones in this sample may be carry-over from other donors' samples.

This chain joins TRBV28 and TRBJ2-1, with D possibly being TRBD2 (6 bases). Trimming shortened V by 2 bases and J by 6 bases, and 14 bases separated the two germline ends. Germline V gene lookup returns CDR1 MDHEN and CDR2 SYDVKM. The CDR3 is 15 amino acids. The CDR3 here is CASSLPREVLNEQFF. CDR3 sequence (DNA): TGTGCCAGCAGTTTACCGCGGGAAGTTCTCAATGAGCAGTTCTTC.

This clone has only one observation. CDR3: CASSHPGLDNEQFF. The DNA of the CDR3 is TGCGCCAGCAGCCACCCGGGACTAGACAATGAGCAGTTCTTC. This chain connects TRBV4-1 to TRBJ2-1; 8 nucleotides agree with TRBD2. The CDR3 has 14 residues. With 3 bases clipped from V and 5 bases from J, the junction kept 3 bases outside the gene matches. The germline gives CDR1 MGHRA, CDR2 YSYEKL.

V gene TRBV5-1 combines with J gene TRBJ2-7; the match to TRBD2 covers 7 bases. This CDR3 is 14 amino acids long. V gave up 4 bases and J gave up 2 bases; unmatched junction bases: 6. Germline V lookup: CDR1 SGHRS, CDR2 YFSETQ. CDR3 in DNA: TGCGCCAGCAGCGGCGGGAGTGGGGCCTACGAGCAGTACTTC. Its protein product is CASSGGSGAYEQYF.

The V call is TRBV28, the J call TRBJ2-2, with 8 bases lining up with TRBD2. Germline loops: CDR1 MDHEN, CDR2 SYDVKM. The trim removed 7 bases at V and 5 bases at J, leaving 15 bases unmatched. The CDR3 is made up of 17 amino acids. CDR3 sequence: CASTNRTSRVGTGELFF. Written as DNA, the CDR3 is TGTGCCAGCACTAATCGGACTAGCCGGGTTGGGACCGGGGAGCTGTTTTTT.

The V gene is TRBV28, the J gene TRBJ2-7, with 7 bases fitting TRBD1. This CDR3 comprises 16 residues. The junction had 17 bases not matched to a gene; V was cut back by 10 bases and J by 2 bases. Germline CDR1 and CDR2: MDHEN and SYDVKM. The CDR3 region has the DNA TGTGCCACCAATACTATAAAGACAGGGATTGCCTACGAGCAGTACTTC. Translating gives CATNTIKTGIAYEQYF.

V gene TRBV9 combines with J gene TRBJ1-4; TRBD1 matches 8 bases. The junction had 5 bases not matched to a gene; V was cut back by 3 bases and J by 7 bases. This CDR3 has 14 residues. CDR1 and CDR2 from the germline V gene are SGDLS and YYNGEE. CDR3 DNA: TGTGCCAGCAGCGCCCAGGGGGCTGTTGAAAAACTGTTTTTT. Translating gives CASSAQGAVEKLFF.